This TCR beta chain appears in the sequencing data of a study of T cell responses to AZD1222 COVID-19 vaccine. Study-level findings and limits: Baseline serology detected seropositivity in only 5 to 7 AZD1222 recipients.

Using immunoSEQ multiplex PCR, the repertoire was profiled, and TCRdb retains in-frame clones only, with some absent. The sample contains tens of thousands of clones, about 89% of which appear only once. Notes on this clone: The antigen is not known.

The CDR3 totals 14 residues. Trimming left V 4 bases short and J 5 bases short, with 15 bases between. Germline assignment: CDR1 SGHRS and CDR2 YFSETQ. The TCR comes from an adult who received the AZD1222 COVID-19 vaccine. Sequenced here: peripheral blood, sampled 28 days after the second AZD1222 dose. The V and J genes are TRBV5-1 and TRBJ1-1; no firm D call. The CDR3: CASSPPYSGTEAFF. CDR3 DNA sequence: TGCGCCAGCAGCCCGCCCTACTCTGGGACTGAAGCTTTCTTT. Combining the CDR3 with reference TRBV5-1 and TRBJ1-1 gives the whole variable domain KAGVTQTPRYLIKTRGQQVTLSCSPISGHRSVSWYQQTPGQGLQFLFEYFSETQRNKGNFPGRFSGRQFSNSRSEMNVSTLELGDSALYLCASSPPYSGTEAFFGQGTRLTVV.